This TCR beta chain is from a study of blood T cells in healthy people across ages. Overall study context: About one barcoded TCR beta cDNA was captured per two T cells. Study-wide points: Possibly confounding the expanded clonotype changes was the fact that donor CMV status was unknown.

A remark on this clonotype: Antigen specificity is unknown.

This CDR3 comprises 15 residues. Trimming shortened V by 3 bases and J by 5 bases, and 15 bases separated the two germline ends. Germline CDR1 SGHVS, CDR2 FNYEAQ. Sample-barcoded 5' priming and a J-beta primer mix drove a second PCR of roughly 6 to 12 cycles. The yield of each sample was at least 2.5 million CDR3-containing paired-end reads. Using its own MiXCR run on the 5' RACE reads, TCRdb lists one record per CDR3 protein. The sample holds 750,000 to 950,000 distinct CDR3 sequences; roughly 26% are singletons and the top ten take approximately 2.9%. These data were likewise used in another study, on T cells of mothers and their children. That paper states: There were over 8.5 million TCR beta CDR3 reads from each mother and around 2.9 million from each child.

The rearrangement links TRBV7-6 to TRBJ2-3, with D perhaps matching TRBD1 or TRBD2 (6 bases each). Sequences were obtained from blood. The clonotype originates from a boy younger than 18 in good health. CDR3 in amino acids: CASSFAGGHQDTQYF. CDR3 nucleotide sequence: TGTGCCAGCAGCTTCGCCGGGGGCCATCAAGATACGCAGTATTTT. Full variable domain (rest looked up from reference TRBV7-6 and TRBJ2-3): GAGVSQSPRYKVTKRGQDVALRCDPISGHVSLYWYRQALGQGPEFLTYFNYEAQQDKSGLPNDRFSAERPEGSISTLTIQRTEQRDSAMYRCASSFAGGHQDTQYFGPGTRLTVL.